Below are 20 T cell receptor beta chains sequenced from a single sample in a study of blood T cell repertoires in COVID-19 (dated by TCRdb to 2018 to 2020). The receptor library was made with the immunoSEQ multiplex PCR assay. What TCRdb holds here is the immuneACCESS table cut down to in-frame rearrangements. Part of the clones is not present; checked against another copy, under half of the missing clones reflect an unresolved V gene, and the others are unexplained. The sample includes 200,000 to 250,000 clones, with approximately 90% observed a single time. More than 0.95% of the sample is in the top ten clones. The sequencing sample was made of peripheral blood. The receptors were gathered from a man aged 25 to 40 with acute or convalescent COVID-19.

The V call is TRBV3-1 (or the pseudogene TRBV3-2), the J call TRBJ2-1, with 11 positions matching TRBD2. V lost 6 bases, J lost 3 bases, and 19 bases stayed unmatched. This CDR3 is 20 amino acids long. CDR1 and CDR2 (germline): LGHDT, YNNKEL (reference sequence). This chain's CDR3 is CASSPEILRASGGIYNEQFF. The CDR3 DNA sequence: TGTGCCAGCAGTCCCGAGATTTTAAGGGCTAGCGGGGGGATCTACAATGAGCAGTTCTTC.

A few counts support this clone. The genes are TRBV11-2 and TRBJ2-3; 10 nucleotides agree with TRBD2. Trimming cost V 0 bases and J 6 bases; bases outside gene matches: 3. CDR3 length: 15 residues. Germline values: CDR1 SGHAT, CDR2 FQNNGV. In nucleotides, the CDR3 is TGTGCCAGCAGCTTAGACAGCGGGAGGGCCGATACGCAGTATTTT. It codes for CASSLDSGRADTQYF.

The V and J genes are TRBV24-1 and TRBJ1-5, with D possibly matching TRBD1 (5 bases). Trimming stripped 5 bases from V and 7 bases from J, with 11 bases between. CDR3 length: 13 residues. CDR1 KGHDR and CDR2 SFDVKD come from the germline V gene. CDR3 nucleotides: TGTGCCACCAGTGGTGCAGGGTGGCAGCCCCAGCATTTT. The encoded protein is CATSGAGWQPQHF.

The chain combines TRBV9 with TRBJ1-4; tentative D call: TRBD1 (5 bases). With 4 bases removed from V and 1 base from J, the gap between germline ends came to 11 bases. This CDR3 has 15 residues. In germline, CDR1 is SGDLS, CDR2 YYNGEE. This CDR3 is CASSRETVTNEKLFF. Here the CDR3 DNA reads TGTGCCAGCAGCCGCGAGACAGTAACTAATGAAAAACTGTTTTTT.

The V gene is TRBV6-6, the J gene TRBJ1-2, with 9 bases that match TRBD1. J lost 2 bases, V lost 6 bases, and 10 bases had no gene match. From germline, CDR1 is MNHNY and CDR2 SVGAGI (reference sequence). The length of the CDR3 is 16 residues. The CDR3 is CASSRTGANFNYGYTF. The CDR3 DNA is TGTGCCAGCAGCCGGACAGGGGCGAATTTCAACTATGGCTACACCTTC.

The chain couples TRBV18 to TRBJ2-5, with 13 bases fitting TRBD2. V dropped 3 bases and J dropped 3; count of bases not matched to a gene: 4. The CDR3 is 16 residues long. CDR1 KGHSH and CDR2 LQKENI come from the germline V gene. CDR3: CASSPRLAGGKETQYF. DNA of the CDR3: TGTGCCAGCTCACCGCGACTAGCGGGAGGCAAAGAGACCCAGTACTTC.

This clone was found once. The chain is built from TRBV15 and TRBJ1-4, with D perhaps matching TRBD1 (6 bases). Germline CDR1 reads LNHNV; CDR2 reads YYDKDF (reference sequence). This CDR3 has 14 residues. Trimming removed 3 bases from V and 5 bases from J, with 10 bases in between. In nucleotides, the CDR3 is TGTGCCACCAGCAGGGACAGACGAAATGAAAAACTGTTTTTT. It yields the protein CATSRDRRNEKLFF.

V and J are TRBV25-1 and TRBJ1-6, with D tentatively TRBD1 (6 bases). CDR1 MGHDK and CDR2 SYGVNS come from the germline V gene. V lost 1 base to trimming and J lost 8 bases, with 18 bases between them. The CDR3 runs to 17 residues. DNA of the CDR3: TGTGCCAGCAGTGAATTGGTAAAAGGGGACACCCATTCACCCCTCCACTTT. Amino acids: CASSELVKGDTHSPLHF.

On this clone: The same CDR3 can be traced to other DNA sequences in this sample. The rearrangement uses TRBV24-1 and TRBJ2-5; no clear D. The V and J ends lost 4 bases and 1 base respectively, with 3 bases between them. Germline V CDR1 and CDR2: KGHDR, SFDVKD. There are 12 residues in the CDR3. The CDR3 nucleotides read TGTGCCACCAGTGACTTCCAAGAGACCCAGTACTTC. Translating it yields CATSDFQETQYF.

This sequence joins TRBV5-1 and TRBJ2-7, with D uncertain. V was clipped by 0 bases and J by 1 base, with 17 bases between them. The CDR3 runs 17 residues. Germline CDR1 reads SGHRS; CDR2 reads YFSETQ. The chain's CDR3 is CASSLVSGSYFSYEQYF. The CDR3 coding sequence is TGCGCCAGCAGCTTGGTGTCAGGATCATATTTTTCCTACGAGCAGTACTTC.

This chain connects TRBV11-2 to TRBJ2-2; 9 nucleotides align to TRBD2. CDR3 length: 15 amino acids. Germline CDR1 reads SGHAT; CDR2 reads FQNNGV. V lost 6 bases to trimming and J lost 4 bases; unmatched junction nucleotides: 6. CDR3 residues: CASRKREAGTGELFF. The CDR3 nucleotides are TGTGCCAGCAGAAAGCGGGAGGCGGGCACCGGGGAGCTGTTTTTT.

This chain uses TRBV14 with TRBJ2-1; D is possibly TRBD1 (6 bases). In germline, CDR1 is SGHDN, CDR2 FVKESK. V was trimmed by 1 base and J by 0 bases, leaving 10 bases between them. This CDR3 has 16 amino acids. Here the CDR3 reads CASSQGRDTSYNEQFF. In nucleotides, the CDR3 is TGTGCCAGCAGCCAAGGCCGGGACACCTCCTACAATGAGCAGTTCTTC.

The rearrangement uses TRBV28 and TRBJ1-1, with D possibly TRBD1 on 6 matching bases. The CDR3 contains 12 residues. Germline V gene lookup returns CDR1 MDHEN and CDR2 SYDVKM. V was clipped by 7 bases and J by 1 base, with 7 bases between them. The CDR3 loop is CASKGGNTEAFF. The CDR3 region has the DNA TGTGCCAGCAAAGGGGGGAACACTGAAGCTTTCTTT.

This sequence joins TRBV29-1 and TRBJ1-2; no definite D call. Germline CDR1 SQVTM, CDR2 ANQGSEA. The V gene lost 7 bases and the J gene lost 4 bases, with 10 bases spanning the gap. This CDR3 is built from 11 residues. The CDR3 sequence: CSGRSLYGYTF. CDR3 DNA sequence: TGCAGCGGAAGGAGTCTCTATGGCTACACCTTC.

This chain uses TRBV4-1 with TRBJ1-3; 8 positions agree with TRBD1. The CDR3 runs to 17 residues. CDR1 and CDR2 (germline): MGHRA, YSYEKL. V dropped 1 base and J dropped 4; count of bases not matched to a gene: 9. The CDR3 loop is CASSQGWGRGRGNTIYF. CDR3 sequence (DNA): TGCGCCAGCAGCCAAGGATGGGGCAGGGGGCGAGGAAACACCATATATTTT.

J is TRBJ2-4 and V is TRBV30; possible D gene TRBD1, 7 bases. V was shortened by 0 bases and J by 7 bases, with 13 bases between the two germline ends. The CDR3 sequence is 14 residues long. Germline loops: CDR1 GTSNPN, CDR2 SVGIG (reference sequence). CDR3 loop: CAWSVGGGANIQYF. Here the CDR3 DNA reads TGTGCCTGGAGTGTAGGAGGGGGCGCGAACATTCAGTACTTC.

On this clone itself: One base away lies a much larger clone, so this may be a sequencing read error. Other DNA variants within this sample encode the same CDR3. V is TRBV7-9 and J is TRBJ1-1, with D unclear. Germline values: CDR1 SEHNR, CDR2 FQNEAQ (reference sequence). The CDR3 is 13 amino acids. Trimming stripped 1 base from V and 1 base from J, with 4 bases between. CDR3 nucleotides: TGTGCCAGCAGCTTAGAACAGAACACTGAAGCTTTCTTT. Residues: CASSLEQNTEAFF.

The rearrangement links TRBV20-1 to TRBJ2-3; 13 positions agree with TRBD2. This CDR3 is 18 amino acids long. The V and J ends lost 3 bases and 4 bases, in that order; junction bases with no gene match: 13. Germline V gene data show CDR1 as DFQATT and CDR2 as SNEGSKA (reference sequence). The CDR3 DNA reads TGCAGTGCTAGTTTAACTAGCGGGAGGGCCGGATACGCAGATACGCAGTATTTT. It translates to CSASLTSGRAGYADTQYF.

The J gene is TRBJ1-2, the V gene TRBV6-4, with 7 bases fitting TRBD1. The ends lost 3 bases at V and 3 bases at J; junction bases unmatched: 1. The CDR3 has 13 amino acids. CDR1 is MRHNA, CDR2 SNTAGT, per germline. The CDR3 DNA sequence: TGTGCCAGCAGTGAGGGACAGTACTATGGCTACACCTTC. Translating gives CASSEGQYYGYTF.

This clone was counted once. The chain employs TRBV6-6 and TRBJ1-1, with 9 bases aligning to TRBD1. The V gene end was trimmed by 2 bases and the J gene end by 11 bases; junction bases not matched to a gene: 12. CDR3 length: 15 amino acids. Per the germline V gene, CDR1 is MNHNY and CDR2 is SVGAGI (reference sequence). The CDR3 region is CASSYEGQGGEGAFF. As DNA, the CDR3 is TGTGCCAGCAGTTACGAGGGACAGGGTGGTGAAGGCGCTTTCTTT.